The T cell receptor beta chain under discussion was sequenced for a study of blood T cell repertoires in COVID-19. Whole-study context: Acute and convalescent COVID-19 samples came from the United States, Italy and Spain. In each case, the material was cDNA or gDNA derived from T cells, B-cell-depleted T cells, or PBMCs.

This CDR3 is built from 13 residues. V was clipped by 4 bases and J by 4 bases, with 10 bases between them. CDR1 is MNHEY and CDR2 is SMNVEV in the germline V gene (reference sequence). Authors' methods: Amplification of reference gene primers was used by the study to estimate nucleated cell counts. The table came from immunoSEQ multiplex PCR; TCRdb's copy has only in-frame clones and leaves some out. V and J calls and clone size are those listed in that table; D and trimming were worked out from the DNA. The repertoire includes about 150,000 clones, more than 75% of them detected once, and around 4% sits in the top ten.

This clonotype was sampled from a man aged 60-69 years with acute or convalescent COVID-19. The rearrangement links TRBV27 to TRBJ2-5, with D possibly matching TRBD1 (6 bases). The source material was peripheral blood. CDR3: CASSYQGSETQYF. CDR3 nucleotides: TGTGCCAGCAGTTACCAGGGGTCAGAGACCCAGTACTTC.